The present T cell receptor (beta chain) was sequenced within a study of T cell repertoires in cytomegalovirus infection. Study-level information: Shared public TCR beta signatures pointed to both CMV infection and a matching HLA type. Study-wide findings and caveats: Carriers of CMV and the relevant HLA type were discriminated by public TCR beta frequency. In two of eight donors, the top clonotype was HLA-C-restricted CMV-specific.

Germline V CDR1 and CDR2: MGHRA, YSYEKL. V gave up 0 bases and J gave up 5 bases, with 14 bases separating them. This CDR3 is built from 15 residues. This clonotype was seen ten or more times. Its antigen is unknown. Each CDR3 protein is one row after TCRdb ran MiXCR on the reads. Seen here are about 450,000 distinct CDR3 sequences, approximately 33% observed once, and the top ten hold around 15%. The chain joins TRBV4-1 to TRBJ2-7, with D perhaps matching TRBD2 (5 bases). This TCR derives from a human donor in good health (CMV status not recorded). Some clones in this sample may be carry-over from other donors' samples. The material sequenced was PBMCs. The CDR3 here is CASSQDEGVRDEQYF. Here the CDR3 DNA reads TGCGCCAGCAGCCAAGATGAGGGTGTCCGGGACGAGCAGTACTTC.